This is a list of T cell receptor beta chains from one sample in a study of blood T cell repertoires in COVID-19. TCRdb keeps only in-frame clones here, not all; method: immunoSEQ multiplex PCR. The table has 150,000 to 200,000 clones, 60% to 85% seen once. Input material: peripheral blood. The receptors stem from a woman between 45 and 65 years old with active or convalescent COVID-19. Each CDR3 is given with its conserved first and last residue.

v_gene: TRBV5-1; j_gene: TRBJ2-7; CDR3aa: CASSSTRDRAHEQYF
v_gene: TRBV7-9; j_gene: TRBJ1-1; CDR3aa: CASTGQRNTEAFF
v_gene: TRBV30; j_gene: TRBJ1-1; CDR3aa: CAWSVGGTTEAFF
v_gene: TRBV7-2; j_gene: TRBJ1-2; CDR3aa: CASSRRQNYGYTF
v_gene: TRBV6-5; j_gene: TRBJ2-5; CDR3aa: CASSHPSNGETQYF
v_gene: TRBV7-6; j_gene: TRBJ2-3; CDR3aa: CASSLAGLAGAADTQYF
v_gene: TRBV30; j_gene: TRBJ1-4; CDR3aa: CAWSFGGTTNEKLFF
v_gene: TRBV5-4; j_gene: TRBJ2-1; CDR3aa: CASSLGPGGINEQFF
v_gene: TRBV25-1; j_gene: TRBJ2-1; CDR3aa: CASSARGTSYNEQFF
v_gene: TRBV7-2; j_gene: TRBJ1-1; CDR3aa: CASSLAGGGTEAFF
v_gene: TRBV3-1/TRBV3-2; j_gene: TRBJ1-1; CDR3aa: CASSQPTRSGTNTEAFF
v_gene: TRBV15; j_gene: TRBJ1-2; CDR3aa: CATSAYEEGVSGYTF
v_gene: TRBV7-9; j_gene: TRBJ2-1; CDR3aa: CASTVSQIYNEQFF
v_gene: TRBV6-6; j_gene: TRBJ1-2; CDR3aa: CASSPRTGVNYGYTF
v_gene: TRBV18; j_gene: TRBJ2-5; CDR3aa: CASSPPGVTAQETQYF
v_gene: TRBV29-1; j_gene: TRBJ1-2; CDR3aa: CSAEGPQDYGYTF
v_gene: TRBV15; j_gene: TRBJ2-3; CDR3aa: CATSRAQDTDTQYF
v_gene: TRBV6-6; j_gene: TRBJ1-1; CDR3aa: CASRGGDMNTEAFF
v_gene: TRBV7-2; j_gene: TRBJ1-1; CDR3aa: CASRPWTGRNTEAFF
v_gene: TRBV19; j_gene: TRBJ1-4; CDR3aa: CASTPQGLGKLFF
v_gene: TRBV5-1; j_gene: TRBJ2-3; CDR3aa: CASSQQGLGPGDTQYF
v_gene: TRBV29-1; j_gene: TRBJ2-1; CDR3aa: CSVDPNGNEQFF
v_gene: TRBV28; j_gene: TRBJ1-1; CDR3aa: CASSLERQVWGTEAFF
v_gene: TRBV30; j_gene: TRBJ1-6; CDR3aa: CAWKGGGGAVSPLHF
v_gene: TRBV9; j_gene: TRBJ2-3; CDR3aa: CASSPDYTPDTQYF
v_gene: TRBV2; j_gene: TRBJ1-2; CDR3aa: CASSVTEGYTF
v_gene: TRBV27; j_gene: TRBJ1-5; CDR3aa: CASSFNREPPNQPQHF
v_gene: TRBV2; j_gene: TRBJ2-1; CDR3aa: CASSESTGGHNEQFF